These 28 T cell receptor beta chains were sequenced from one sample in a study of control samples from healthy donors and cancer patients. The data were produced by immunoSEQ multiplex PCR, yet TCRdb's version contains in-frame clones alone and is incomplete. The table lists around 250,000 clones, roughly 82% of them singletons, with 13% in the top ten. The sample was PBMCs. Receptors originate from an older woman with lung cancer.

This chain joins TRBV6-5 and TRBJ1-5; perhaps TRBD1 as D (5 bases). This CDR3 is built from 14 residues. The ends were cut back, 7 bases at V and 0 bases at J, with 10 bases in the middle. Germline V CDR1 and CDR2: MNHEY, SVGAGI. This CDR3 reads CASTQGYSNQPQHF. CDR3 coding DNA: TGTGCCAGCACCCAGGGTTATAGCAATCAGCCCCAGCATTTT.

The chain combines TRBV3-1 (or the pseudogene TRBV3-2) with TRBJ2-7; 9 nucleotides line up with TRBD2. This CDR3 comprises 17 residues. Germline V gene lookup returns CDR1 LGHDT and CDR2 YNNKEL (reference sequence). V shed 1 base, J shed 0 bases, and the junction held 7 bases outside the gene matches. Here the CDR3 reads CASSQVRLAGSSYEQYF. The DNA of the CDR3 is TGTGCCAGCAGCCAAGTCCGGCTAGCGGGGAGCTCCTACGAGCAGTACTTC.

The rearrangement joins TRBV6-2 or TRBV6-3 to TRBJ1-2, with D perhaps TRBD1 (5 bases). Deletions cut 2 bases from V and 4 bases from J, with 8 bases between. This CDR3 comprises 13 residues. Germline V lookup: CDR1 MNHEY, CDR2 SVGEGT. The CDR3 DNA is TGTGCCAGCAGTTACGCGGGACCCTATGGCTACACCTTC. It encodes CASSYAGPYGYTF.

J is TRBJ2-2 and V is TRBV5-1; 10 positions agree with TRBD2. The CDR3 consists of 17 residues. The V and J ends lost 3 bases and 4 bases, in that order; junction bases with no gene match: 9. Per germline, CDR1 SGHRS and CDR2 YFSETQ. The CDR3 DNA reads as TGCGCCAGCAGCTCCTCCGGGACTAGCGAGGTCACCGGGGAGCTGTTTTTT. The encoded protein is CASSSSGTSEVTGELFF.

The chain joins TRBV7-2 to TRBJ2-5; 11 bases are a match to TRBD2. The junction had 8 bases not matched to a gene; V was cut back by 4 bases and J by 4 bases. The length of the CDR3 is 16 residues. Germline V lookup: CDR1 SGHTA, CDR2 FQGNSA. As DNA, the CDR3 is TGTGCCAGCAGCTCAAGACTAGCGGGAAGGCCAGAGACCCAGTACTTC. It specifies CASSSRLAGRPETQYF.

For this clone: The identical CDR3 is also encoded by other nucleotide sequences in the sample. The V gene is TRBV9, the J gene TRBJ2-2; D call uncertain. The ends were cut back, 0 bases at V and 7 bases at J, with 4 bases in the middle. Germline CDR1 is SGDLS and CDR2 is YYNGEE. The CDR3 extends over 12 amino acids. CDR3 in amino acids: CASSVGSGELFF. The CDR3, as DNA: TGTGCCAGCAGCGTAGGTAGCGGGGAGCTGTTTTTT.

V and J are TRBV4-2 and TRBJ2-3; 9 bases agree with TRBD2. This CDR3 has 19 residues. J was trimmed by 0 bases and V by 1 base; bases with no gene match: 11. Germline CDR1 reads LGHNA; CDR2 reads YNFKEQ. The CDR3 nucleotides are TGTGCCAGCAGCCAAGTTGTGGCTAGCGGGGTAAGCAGCACAGATACGCAGTATTTT. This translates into CASSQVVASGVSSTDTQYF.

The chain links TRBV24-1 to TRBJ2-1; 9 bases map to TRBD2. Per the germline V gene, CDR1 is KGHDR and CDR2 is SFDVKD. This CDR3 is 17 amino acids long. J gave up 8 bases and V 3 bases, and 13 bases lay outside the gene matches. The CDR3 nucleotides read TGTGCCACCAGTGATGGAGCGGGAGGCCCCCCGGCCTATGAGCAGTTCTTC. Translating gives CATSDGAGGPPAYEQFF.

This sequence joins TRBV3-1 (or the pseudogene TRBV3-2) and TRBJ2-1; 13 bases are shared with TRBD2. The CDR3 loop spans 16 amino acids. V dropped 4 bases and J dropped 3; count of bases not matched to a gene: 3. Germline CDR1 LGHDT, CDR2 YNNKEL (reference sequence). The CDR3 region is CASSLGTSGNYNEQFF. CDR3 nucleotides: TGTGCCAGCAGCCTCGGGACTAGCGGGAACTACAATGAGCAGTTCTTC.

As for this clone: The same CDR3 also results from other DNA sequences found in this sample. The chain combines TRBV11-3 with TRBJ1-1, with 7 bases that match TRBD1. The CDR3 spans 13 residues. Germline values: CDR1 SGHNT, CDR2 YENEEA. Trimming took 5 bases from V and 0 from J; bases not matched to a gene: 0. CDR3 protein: CASSQGVNTEAFF. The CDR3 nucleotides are TGTGCCAGCAGCCAGGGGGTGAACACTGAAGCTTTCTTT.

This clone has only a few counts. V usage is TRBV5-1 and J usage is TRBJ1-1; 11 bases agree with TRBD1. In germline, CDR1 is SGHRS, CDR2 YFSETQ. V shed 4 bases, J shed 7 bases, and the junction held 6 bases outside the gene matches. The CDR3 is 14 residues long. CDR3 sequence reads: CASSGGQGANEAFF. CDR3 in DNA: TGCGCCAGCAGCGGCGGACAGGGGGCAAATGAAGCTTTCTTT.

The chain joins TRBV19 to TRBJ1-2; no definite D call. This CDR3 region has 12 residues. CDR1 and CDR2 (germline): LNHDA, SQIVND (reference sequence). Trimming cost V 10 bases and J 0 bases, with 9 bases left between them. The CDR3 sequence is CATQLPNYGYTF. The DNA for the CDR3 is TGTGCCACACAGCTTCCTAACTATGGCTACACCTTC.

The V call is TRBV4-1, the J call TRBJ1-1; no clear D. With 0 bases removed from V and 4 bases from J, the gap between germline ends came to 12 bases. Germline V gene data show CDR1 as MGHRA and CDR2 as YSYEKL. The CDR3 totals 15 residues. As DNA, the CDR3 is TGCGCCAGCAGCCAAGAGGGTAGGGCGAGCACTGAAGCTTTCTTT. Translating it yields CASSQEGRASTEAFF.

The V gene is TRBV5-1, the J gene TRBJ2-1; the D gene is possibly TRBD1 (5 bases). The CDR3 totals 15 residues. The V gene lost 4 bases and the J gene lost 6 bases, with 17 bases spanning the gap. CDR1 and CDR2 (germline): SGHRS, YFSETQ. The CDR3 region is CASSADTTASNEQFF. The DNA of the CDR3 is TGCGCCAGCAGCGCAGACACGACAGCCTCCAATGAGCAGTTCTTC. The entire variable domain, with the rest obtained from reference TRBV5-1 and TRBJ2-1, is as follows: KAGVTQTPRYLIKTRGQQVTLSCSPISGHRSVSWYQQTPGQGLQFLFEYFSETQRNKGNFPGRFSGRQFSNSRSEMNVSTLELGDSALYLCASSADTTASNEQFFGPGTRLTVL.

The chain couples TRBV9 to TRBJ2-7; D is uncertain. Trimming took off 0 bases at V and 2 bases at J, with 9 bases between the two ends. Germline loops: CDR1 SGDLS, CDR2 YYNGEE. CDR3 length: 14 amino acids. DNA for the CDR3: TGTGCCAGCAGCGTAGGACTGTCTGCCTACGAGCAGTACTTC. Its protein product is CASSVGLSAYEQYF.

As DNA, the CDR3 is TGTGCCACCAGTGACCCGGGACAGGGGGACTTACAGCCCCAGCATTTT. Its translation is CATSDPGQGDLQPQHF. This sequence joins TRBV24-1 and TRBJ1-5; TRBD1 aligns across 11 bases. The CDR3 consists of 16 residues. Germline trimming cut 4 bases from V and 7 bases from J; bases unmatched to any gene: 8. CDR1 KGHDR and CDR2 SFDVKD come from the germline V gene.

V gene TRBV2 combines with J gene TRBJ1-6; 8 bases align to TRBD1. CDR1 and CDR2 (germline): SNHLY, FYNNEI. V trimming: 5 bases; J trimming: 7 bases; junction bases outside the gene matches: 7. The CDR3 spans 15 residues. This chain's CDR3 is CASSSRTGNNSPLHF. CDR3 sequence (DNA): TGTGCCAGCAGTTCCCGGACAGGGAACAATTCACCCCTCCACTTT.

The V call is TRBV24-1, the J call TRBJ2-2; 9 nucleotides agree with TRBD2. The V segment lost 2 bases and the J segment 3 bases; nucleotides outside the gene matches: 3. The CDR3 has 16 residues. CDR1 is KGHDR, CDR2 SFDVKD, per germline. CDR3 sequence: CATSDSLAGYTGELFF. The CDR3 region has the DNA TGTGCCACCAGTGATTCACTAGCGGGTTACACCGGGGAGCTGTTTTTT.

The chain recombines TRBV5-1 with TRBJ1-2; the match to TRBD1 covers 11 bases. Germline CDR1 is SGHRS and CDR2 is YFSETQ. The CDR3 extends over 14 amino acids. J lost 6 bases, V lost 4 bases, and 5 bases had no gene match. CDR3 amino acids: CASSHGQGADGYTF. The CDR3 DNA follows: TGCGCCAGCAGCCACGGACAGGGGGCGGATGGCTACACCTTC.

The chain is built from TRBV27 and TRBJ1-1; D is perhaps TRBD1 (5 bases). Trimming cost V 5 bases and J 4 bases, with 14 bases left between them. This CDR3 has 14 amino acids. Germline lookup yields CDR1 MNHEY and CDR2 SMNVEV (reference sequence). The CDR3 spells CASSPQEGLTEAFF. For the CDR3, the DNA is TGTGCCAGCAGTCCACAGGAGGGCCTCACTGAAGCTTTCTTT.

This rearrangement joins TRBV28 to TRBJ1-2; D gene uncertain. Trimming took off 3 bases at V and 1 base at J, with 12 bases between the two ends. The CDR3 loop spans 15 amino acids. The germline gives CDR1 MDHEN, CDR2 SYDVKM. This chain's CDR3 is CASSFAGSLNYGYTF. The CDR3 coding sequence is TGTGCCAGCAGTTTTGCAGGCTCACTTAACTATGGCTACACCTTC.

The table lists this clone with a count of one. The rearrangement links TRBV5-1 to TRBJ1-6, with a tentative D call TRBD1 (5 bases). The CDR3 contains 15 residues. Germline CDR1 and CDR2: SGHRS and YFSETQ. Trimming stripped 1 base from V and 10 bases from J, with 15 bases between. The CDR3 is CASSLSWPGSSPLHF. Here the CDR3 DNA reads TGCGCCAGCAGCTTGTCGTGGCCAGGGTCCTCACCCCTCCACTTT.

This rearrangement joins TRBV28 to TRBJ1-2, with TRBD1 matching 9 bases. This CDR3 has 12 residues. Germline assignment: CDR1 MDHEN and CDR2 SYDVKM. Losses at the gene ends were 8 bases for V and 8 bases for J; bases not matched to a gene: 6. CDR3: CASLGQGKGYTF. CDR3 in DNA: TGTGCCAGCCTGGGACAGGGAAAGGGCTACACCTTC.

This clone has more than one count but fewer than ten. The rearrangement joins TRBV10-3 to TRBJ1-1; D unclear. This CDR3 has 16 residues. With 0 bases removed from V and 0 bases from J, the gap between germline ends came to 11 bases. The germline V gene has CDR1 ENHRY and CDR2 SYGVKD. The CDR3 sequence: CAISESGGSVNTEAFF. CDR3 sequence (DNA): TGTGCCATCAGTGAGTCAGGTGGGTCGGTGAACACTGAAGCTTTCTTT.

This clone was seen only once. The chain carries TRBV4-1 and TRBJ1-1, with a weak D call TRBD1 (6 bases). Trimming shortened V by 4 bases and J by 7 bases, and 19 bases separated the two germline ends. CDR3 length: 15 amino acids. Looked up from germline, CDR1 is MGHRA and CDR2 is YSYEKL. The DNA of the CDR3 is TGCGCCAGCAGCCGCCTGTCGGACAGTTCCTATGAAGCTTTCTTT. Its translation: CASSRLSDSSYEAFF.

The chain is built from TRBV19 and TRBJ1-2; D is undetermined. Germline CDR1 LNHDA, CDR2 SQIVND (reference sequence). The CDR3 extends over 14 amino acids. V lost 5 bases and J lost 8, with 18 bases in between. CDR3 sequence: CASSLVQERKGYTF. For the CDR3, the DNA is TGTGCCAGTAGTCTGGTTCAGGAGAGAAAGGGCTACACCTTC. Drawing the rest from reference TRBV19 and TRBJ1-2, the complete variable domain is DGGITQSPKYLFRKEGQNVTLSCEQNLNHDAMYWYRQDPGQGLRLIYYSQIVNDFQKGDIAEGYSVSREKKESFPLTVTSAQKNPTAFYLCASSLVQERKGYTFGSGTRLTVV.

Written as DNA, the CDR3 is TGTGCCAGCAGTCGACAGGGGACGGGGGAGCAGTACTTC. Residues: CASSRQGTGEQYF. The chain joins TRBV3-1 (or the pseudogene TRBV3-2) to TRBJ2-7; TRBD1 agrees at 8 bases. The CDR3 runs to 13 residues. Germline V gene lookup returns CDR1 LGHDT and CDR2 YNNKEL (reference sequence). V was pared by 6 bases and J by 7 bases, with 8 bases of the junction left unmatched.

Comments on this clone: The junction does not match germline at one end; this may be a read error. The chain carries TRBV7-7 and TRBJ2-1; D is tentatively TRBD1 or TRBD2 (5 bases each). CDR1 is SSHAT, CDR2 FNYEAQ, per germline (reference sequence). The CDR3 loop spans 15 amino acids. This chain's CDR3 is CASSHRDPRLDEQFF. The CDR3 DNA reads TGTGCTAGCAGCCACCGGGACCCCCGGTTGGATGAGCAGTTCTTC.